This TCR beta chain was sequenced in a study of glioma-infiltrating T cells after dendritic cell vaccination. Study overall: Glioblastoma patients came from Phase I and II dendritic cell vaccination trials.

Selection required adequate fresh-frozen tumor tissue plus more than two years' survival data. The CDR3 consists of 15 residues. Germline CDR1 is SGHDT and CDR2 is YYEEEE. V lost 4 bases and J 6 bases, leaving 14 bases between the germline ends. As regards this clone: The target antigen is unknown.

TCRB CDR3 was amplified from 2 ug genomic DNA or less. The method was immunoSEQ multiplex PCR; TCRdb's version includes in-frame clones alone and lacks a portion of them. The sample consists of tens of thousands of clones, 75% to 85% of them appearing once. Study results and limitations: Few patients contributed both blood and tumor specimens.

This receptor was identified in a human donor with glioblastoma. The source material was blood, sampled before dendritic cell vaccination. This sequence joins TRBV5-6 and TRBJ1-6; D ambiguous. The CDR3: CASSPTRARNSPLHF. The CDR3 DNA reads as TGTGCCAGCAGCCCCACTAGGGCCCGTAATTCACCCCTCCACTTT.